A single sample is the source of the 17 T cell receptor beta chains below, sequenced in a study of CD8+ T cells in alopecia areata. The sequencing template was cDNA reverse transcribed from extracted RNA. The assay was immunoSEQ multiplex PCR, and TCRdb's table has in-frame clones only and misses some. The repertoire holds 150,000 to 190,000 clones, more than 45% seen once, with less than 20% in the top ten. The source material was CD8+ T cells sorted from blood, sampled at week 0. These receptors came from a human donor with alopecia areata.

About this clone itself: The sample contains more than one DNA sequence encoding this CDR3. The chain is built from TRBV29-1 and TRBJ1-2, with no clear D. V lost 3 bases to trimming and J lost 8 bases, with 4 bases between them. The CDR3 runs to 9 residues. CDR1 is SQVTM, CDR2 ANQGSEA, per germline. The CDR3 loop is CSVEGGYTF. The CDR3 nucleotides are TGCAGCGTTGAGGGAGGCTACACCTTC.

The table lists this clone with a few counts. The chain is built from TRBV13 and TRBJ1-1, with 9 positions matching TRBD1. The ends lost 5 bases at V and 0 bases at J; junction bases unmatched: 13. CDR3 length equals 18 residues. Germline V CDR1 and CDR2: PRHDT, FYEKMQ (reference sequence). This chain's CDR3 is CASSAGTGYGSMNTEAFF. CDR3 DNA sequence: TGTGCCAGCAGCGCCGGGACAGGGTATGGATCCATGAACACTGAAGCTTTCTTT.

The chain has TRBV2 and TRBJ1-3; D is uncertain. With 1 base removed from V and 4 bases from J, the gap between germline ends came to 8 bases. Germline V CDR1 and CDR2: SNHLY, FYNNEI. This CDR3 spans 14 amino acids. CDR3 nucleotides: TGTGCCAGCAGTGAAGAGGCGGGGGGAAACACCATATATTTT. It encodes CASSEEAGGNTIYF. Variable domain in full (rest from reference TRBV2 and TRBJ1-3): EPEVTQTPSHQVTQMGQEVILRCVPISNHLYFYWYRQILGQKVEFLVSFYNNEISEKSEIFDDQFSVERPDGSNFTLKIRSTKLEDSAMYFCASSEEAGGNTIYFGEGSWLTVV.

The rearrangement uses TRBV7-9 and TRBJ2-1; TRBD2 aligns across 11 bases. The CDR3 contains 16 residues. The germline gives CDR1 SEHNR, CDR2 FQNEAQ (reference sequence). The V segment lost 8 bases and the J segment 5 bases; nucleotides outside the gene matches: 11. DNA of the CDR3: TGTGCCAGCCGGCTAGCGGGGGGCGGAGGGGACAATGAGCAGTTCTTC. It translates to CASRLAGGGGDNEQFF. The full variable domain, its missing parts supplied by reference TRBV7-9 and TRBJ2-1, is DTGVSQNPRHKITKRGQNVTFRCDPISEHNRLYWYRQTLGQGPEFLTYFQNEAQLEKSRLLSDRFSAERPKGSFSTLEIQRTEQGDSAMYLCASRLAGGGGDNEQFFGPGTRLTVL.

This chain links TRBV7-7 with TRBJ2-5; maybe TRBD1 (5 bases). Trimming took off 1 base at V and 7 bases at J, with 13 bases between the two ends. This CDR3 spans 14 amino acids. The germline V gene has CDR1 SSHAT and CDR2 FNYEAQ (reference sequence). In DNA, the CDR3 is TGTGCCAGCAGCTTAGGGGGCACCACCGGGACCCAGTACTTC. It is translated as CASSLGGTTGTQYF.

The chain is built from TRBV7-9 and TRBJ1-1; the D is unclear. The V and J ends lost 5 bases and 1 base respectively, with 8 bases between them. CDR1 SEHNR and CDR2 FQNEAQ come from the germline V gene (reference sequence). CDR3 length: 13 residues. The CDR3 coding sequence is TGTGCCAGCAGCCCAACAGAGAACACTGAAGCTTTCTTT. Translation: CASSPTENTEAFF. Supplemented by reference TRBV7-9 and TRBJ1-1, the full variable domain reads DTGVSQNPRHKITKRGQNVTFRCDPISEHNRLYWYRQTLGQGPEFLTYFQNEAQLEKSRLLSDRFSAERPKGSFSTLEIQRTEQGDSAMYLCASSPTENTEAFFGQGTRLTVV.

This clone has a single count. The chain recombines TRBV30 with TRBJ2-1; no definite D call. CDR3 length: 12 residues. The V and J ends lost 0 bases and 6 bases respectively, with 6 bases between them. Germline CDR1 is GTSNPN and CDR2 is SVGIG (reference sequence). This CDR3 reads CAWSVPPNEQFF. CDR3 nucleotide sequence: TGTGCCTGGAGTGTCCCCCCCAATGAGCAGTTCTTC.

The rearrangement joins TRBV7-9 to TRBJ2-1; a weak D match, TRBD2 (5 bases). The germline gives CDR1 SEHNR, CDR2 FQNEAQ (reference sequence). The CDR3 has 13 amino acids. The ends were cut back, 1 base at V and 7 bases at J, with 8 bases in the middle. CDR3 nucleotide sequence: TGTGCCAGCAGCTTAGGGACTTTAAATGAGCAGTTCTTC. As protein: CASSLGTLNEQFF.

The chain carries TRBV20-1 and TRBJ1-2; no reliable D call. The CDR3 has 9 residues. Germline lookup yields CDR1 DFQATT and CDR2 SNEGSKA (reference sequence). V lost 7 bases, J lost 3 bases, and 3 bases lay in between. CDR3 bases: TGCAGTGGGGACTATGGCTACACCTTC. Encoded protein: CSGDYGYTF.

The J gene is TRBJ1-2, the V gene TRBV29-1; D perhaps matches TRBD1 (6 bases). The CDR3 consists of 13 residues. Germline lookup yields CDR1 SQVTM and CDR2 ANQGSEA. V lost 4 bases, J lost 7 bases, and 16 bases lay in between. The CDR3 sequence is CSVARGAAGGYTF. The CDR3 DNA reads TGCAGCGTTGCCCGGGGGGCTGCGGGTGGCTACACCTTC. Using reference TRBV29-1 and TRBJ1-2 for the parts outside the CDR3, the full variable domain is SAVISQKPSRDICQRGTSLTIQCQVDSQVTMMFWYRQQPGQSLTLIATANQGSEATYESGFVIDKFPISRPNLTFSTLTVSNMSPEDSSIYLCSVARGAAGGYTFGSGTRLTVV.

This clone occurred once. One end of the junction is discordant with germline, which a read error may explain. This chain links TRBV7-9 with TRBJ1-2; D is unclear. The CDR3 length is 14 residues. Per the germline V gene, CDR1 is SEHNR and CDR2 is FQNEAQ (reference sequence). The CDR3 DNA sequence: TGTGCCAGCAGCTTAGTGGGAGCCCCTGACCTTCGCATCTTC. Protein: CASSLVGAPDLRIF.

V usage is TRBV14 and J usage is TRBJ1-2, with D maybe TRBD1 (5 bases). Germline V gene lookup returns CDR1 SGHDN and CDR2 FVKESK. This CDR3 is built from 13 residues. V lost 5 bases and J lost 7, with 14 bases in between. The CDR3 region is CASSYRQFLGYTF. CDR3 in DNA: TGTGCCAGCAGCTACCGACAGTTTCTTGGCTACACCTTC.

The chain combines TRBV7-7 with TRBJ2-1; D might be TRBD1 (6 bases). CDR1 is SSHAT, CDR2 FNYEAQ, per germline (reference sequence). V lost 1 base and J 5 bases, leaving 12 bases between the germline ends. CDR3 size: 15 residues. This CDR3 is CASSLGGGTNNEQFF. The CDR3 DNA follows: TGTGCCAGCAGCTTAGGAGGGGGTACGAACAATGAGCAGTTCTTC.

By its share, this clone is large. The chain carries TRBV27 and TRBJ2-1; 8 positions agree with TRBD2. Germline loops: CDR1 MNHEY, CDR2 SMNVEV (reference sequence). V lost 2 bases to trimming and J lost 1 base; unmatched junction nucleotides: 4. The CDR3 runs 16 residues. The CDR3 sequence: CASSLVAGRSYNEQFF. CDR3 bases: TGTGCCAGCAGTTTAGTAGCGGGGCGTTCCTACAATGAGCAGTTCTTC.

V gene TRBV2 combines with J gene TRBJ2-1, with no clear D. Germline V gives CDR1 SNHLY, CDR2 FYNNEI. The CDR3 sequence is 15 residues long. V was trimmed by 1 base and J by 0 bases, leaving 7 bases between them. CDR3 DNA: TGTGCCAGCAGTGAAGGGCCGAGCTCCTACAATGAGCAGTTCTTC. It codes for CASSEGPSSYNEQFF.

The rearrangement joins TRBV15 to TRBJ2-1; 7 nucleotides match TRBD1. This CDR3 comprises 15 residues. The V gene end was trimmed by 8 bases and the J gene end by 2 bases; junction bases not matched to a gene: 9. CDR1 and CDR2 from the germline V gene are LNHNV and YYDKDF (reference sequence). CDR3 sequence reads: CATSHPGQTYNEQFF. The CDR3 region has the DNA TGTGCCACCTCTCATCCGGGACAGACCTACAATGAGCAGTTCTTC.

This clone was counted between two and nine times. The chain has TRBV10-1 and TRBJ2-5; tentative D call: TRBD2 (5 bases). The germline V gene encodes CDR1 WNHNN and CDR2 SYGVQD (reference sequence). This CDR3 contains 14 residues. V was clipped by 2 bases and J by 0 bases, with 7 bases between them. CDR3 in amino acids: CASSEVGDQETQYF. DNA of the CDR3: TGCGCCAGCAGTGAGGTCGGGGACCAAGAGACCCAGTACTTC.